The T cell receptor (beta chain) under discussion was sequenced for a study of T cells in Graves' hyperthyroidism and ophthalmopathy. Researchers barred patients who had uncontrolled infection, other autoimmune disease, pregnancy or lactation. Fresh peripheral blood, around 11 ml of it, supplied the PBMCs. The sample holds many counts of this clonotype. RNA transcripts served as the template for amplifying TCR beta CDR3 regions. Carried out on the TCR CDR3, a first-round RT-PCR used the HTBI primer set. TCRdb re-derived calls from the multiplex PCR reads in MiXCR, one entry per CDR3 protein. Of 400,000 to 500,000 distinct CDR3 sequences in the sample, approximately 15% were seen once. Germline V gene lookup returns CDR1 SGHTA and CDR2 FQGNSA. Germline trimming cut 0 bases from V and 4 bases from J; bases unmatched to any gene: 4. CDR3 length: 17 residues.

V usage is TRBV7-2 and J usage is TRBJ2-4; 12 bases map to TRBD2. Sequenced: blood. The clonotype originates from a woman between 18 and 29 years old with Graves' hyperthyroidism. Here the CDR3 reads CASSLAILAGGKNIQYF. Written as DNA, the CDR3 is TGTGCCAGCAGCTTAGCGATCCTAGCGGGAGGGAAAAACATTCAGTACTTC.